What follows are 32 T cell receptor beta chains derived from one specimen sequenced in a study of OX40 agonist ivuxolimab in advanced cancers. Sequencing was performed with immunoSEQ multiplex PCR; in TCRdb, only in-frame clones are kept and a portion is missing. The sample carries about 21,000 clones, 80% to 90% recorded once. This specimen was CD4+ or CD8+ T cells sorted from blood, taken in a trial of the OX40 agonist ivuxolimab. These receptors all stem from an adult with an advanced solid tumor such as melanoma, head and neck, liver or kidney cancer.

This clone was found once. CDR3 loop: CASSVAPSGTGADTQYF. CDR3 DNA: TGTGCCAGCAGCGTAGCTCCCAGCGGGACAGGGGCGGATACGCAGTATTTT. This sequence joins TRBV9 and TRBJ2-3; 10 nucleotides agree with TRBD1. The germline CDR1 and CDR2 sequences are SGDLS and YYNGEE. Trimming removed 0 bases from V and 6 bases from J; junction bases left unmatched: 10. This CDR3 comprises 17 residues.

The chain has TRBV5-4 and TRBJ2-7; maybe TRBD2 (7 bases). From germline, CDR1 is SGHNT and CDR2 YYREEE (reference sequence). The V gene lost 4 bases and the J gene lost 5 bases, with 16 bases spanning the gap. This CDR3 has 14 residues. The CDR3 bases are TGTGCCAGCAGCCCTCCGGGGGGCAATAACGAGCAGTACTTC. Its protein product is CASSPPGGNNEQYF.

V usage is TRBV10-2 and J usage is TRBJ2-2, with no clear D. V lost 5 bases and J 3 bases, leaving 16 bases between the germline ends. The germline V gene encodes CDR1 WSHSY and CDR2 SAAADI. The CDR3 has 16 amino acids. The CDR3 reads CASSPLVDSYTGELFF. The CDR3 DNA follows: TGCGCCAGCAGTCCCCTAGTAGACTCATACACCGGGGAGCTGTTTTTT.

This clone was seen only once. The chain couples TRBV5-1 to TRBJ2-3; 14 nucleotides agree with TRBD2. Germline CDR1 is SGHRS and CDR2 is YFSETQ. There are 16 residues in the CDR3. The V and J ends lost 4 bases and 5 bases, in that order; junction bases with no gene match: 6. CDR3 in amino acids: CASSPGLAGGGDTQYF. The CDR3 nucleotides read TGCGCCAGCAGCCCAGGACTAGCGGGGGGCGGAGATACGCAGTATTTT.

The rearrangement links TRBV29-1 to TRBJ2-5; TRBD2 might be the D (6 bases). The CDR3 consists of 14 residues. The V gene's germline CDR1 is SQVTM and CDR2 ANQGSEA. Deletions cut 6 bases from V and 2 bases from J, with 16 bases between. CDR3 DNA: TGCAGCGTGAAATGGGGGAGGCTTCAAGAGACCCAGTACTTC. Protein sequence: CSVKWGRLQETQYF.

This chain links TRBV4-3 with TRBJ1-5; no definite D call. CDR1 and CDR2 from the germline V gene are LGHNA and YSLEER. The CDR3 runs to 13 residues. V shed 0 bases and J shed 7 bases, with 7 bases lying between them. In DNA form, the CDR3 reads TGCGCCAGCAGCCAAGATTGGGAGCAGCCCCAGCATTTT. Amino acid sequence: CASSQDWEQPQHF.

This rearrangement joins TRBV19 to TRBJ2-7; TRBD1 agrees at 7 bases. V lost 10 bases, J lost 7 bases, and 19 bases stayed unmatched. The germline CDR1 and CDR2 sequences are LNHDA and SQIVND (reference sequence). The CDR3 is 15 amino acids. CDR3 region: CATHPHGGQWREQYF. The CDR3 nucleotides read TGTGCCACGCACCCCCATGGGGGACAGTGGAGAGAGCAGTACTTC.

The V gene is TRBV2, the J gene TRBJ1-2; D gene uncertain. Germline values: CDR1 SNHLY, CDR2 FYNNEI. This CDR3 is 13 amino acids long. V dropped 2 bases and J dropped 7 bases, with 11 bases sitting between them. The CDR3: CASSEKEAGGYTF. CDR3 coding DNA: TGTGCCAGCAGTGAAAAGGAGGCGGGTGGCTACACCTTC.

The chain couples TRBV4-1 to TRBJ1-6; the D gene is possibly TRBD1 (6 bases). This CDR3 spans 15 amino acids. V was clipped by 0 bases and J by 10 bases, with 13 bases between them. Germline V gene sequence: CDR1 MGHRA, CDR2 YSYEKL. CDR3 residues: CASSQEGGRGSPLHF. Written as DNA, the CDR3 is TGCGCCAGCAGCCAAGAAGGGGGGCGCGGGTCACCCCTCCACTTT.

This clone has a single count. The gene calls are TRBV27 and TRBJ2-2; D tentatively reads TRBD1 or TRBD2 (6 bases each). CDR1 and CDR2 (germline): MNHEY, SMNVEV (reference sequence). The V gene lost 2 bases and the J gene lost 1 base, with 8 bases spanning the gap. CDR3 length: 15 amino acids. CDR3 nucleotide sequence: TGTGCCAGCAGTTTAGGAGGGGGGAACACCGGGGAGCTGTTTTTT. Its protein is CASSLGGGNTGELFF.

This chain uses TRBV5-4 with TRBJ1-4; a possible D gene is TRBD1 (6 bases). V lost 7 bases, J lost 6 bases, and 10 bases lay in between. Germline V gene data show CDR1 as SGHNT and CDR2 as YYREEE (reference sequence). The CDR3 has 12 residues. The CDR3 here is CASGQRDEKLFF. CDR3 bases: TGTGCCAGCGGACAGAGAGATGAAAAACTGTTTTTT.

The V gene is TRBV7-2, the J gene TRBJ2-2; 13 bases fit TRBD2. Germline CDR1 is SGHTA and CDR2 is FQGNSA. The V gene end was trimmed by 5 bases and the J gene end by 11 bases; junction bases not matched to a gene: 5. The CDR3 sequence is 14 residues long. The CDR3, as DNA: TGTGCCAGCAGCCGGGGACTAGCGGGACGAGAGCTGTTTTTT. It yields the protein CASSRGLAGRELFF.

This clone was seen more than once but under ten times. The chain couples TRBV10-3 to TRBJ2-2; the D is unclear. V was trimmed by 7 bases and J by 6 bases, leaving 9 bases between them. There are 12 residues in the CDR3. Germline values: CDR1 ENHRY, CDR2 SYGVKD. The CDR3 reads CAINRFSGELFF. In DNA form, the CDR3 reads TGTGCCATCAATCGGTTCTCCGGGGAGCTGTTTTTT.

This clone is medium-sized by share. J is TRBJ1-5 and V is TRBV6-5; tentative D call: TRBD1 (6 bases). The CDR3 has 14 amino acids. Trimming stripped 4 bases from V and 4 bases from J, with 11 bases between. Germline lookup yields CDR1 MNHEY and CDR2 SVGAGI. CDR3 in amino acids: CASSWGGPNQPQHF. CDR3 coding DNA: TGTGCCAGCAGTTGGGGGGGGCCGAATCAGCCCCAGCATTTT.

The gene calls are TRBV7-9 and TRBJ2-1; unclear D gene. Per the germline V gene, CDR1 is SEHNR and CDR2 is FQNEAQ (reference sequence). The CDR3 sequence is 14 residues long. The V and J ends lost 4 bases and 2 bases respectively, with 9 bases between them. CDR3 residues: CASSWDAPYNEQFF. CDR3 DNA: TGTGCCAGCAGCTGGGATGCGCCCTACAATGAGCAGTTCTTC.

The rearrangement joins TRBV7-3 to TRBJ2-5; weak D call: TRBD1 (6 bases). The J call may be faulty, since TRBJ2-7 better matches the DNA end. The CDR3 has 14 residues. The germline V gene has CDR1 SGHTA and CDR2 FQGTGA. The CDR3 reads CASSQGWNPYEQYF. The CDR3 DNA reads TGTGCCAGCAGCCAGGGGTGGAACCCCTACGAGCAGTACTTC.

This clone was recorded a few times. V and J are TRBV4-1 and TRBJ2-7; D call uncertain. CDR3 length equals 14 residues. Germline V lookup: CDR1 MGHRA, CDR2 YSYEKL. Trimming cost V 4 bases and J 2 bases, with 12 bases left between them. The chain's CDR3 is CASSPLELTYEQYF. DNA of the CDR3: TGCGCCAGCAGCCCCTTGGAGCTCACCTACGAGCAGTACTTC.

This clone is a singleton in its sample. This sequence joins TRBV7-8 and TRBJ2-5; a weak D match, TRBD2 (5 bases). V lost 7 bases and J lost 7, with 13 bases in between. The CDR3 spans 12 residues. In germline, CDR1 is SGHVS, CDR2 FQNEAQ. The CDR3 loop reads CASTDGVRTQYF. The CDR3 DNA reads TGTGCCAGCACGGACGGGGTTAGGACCCAGTACTTC. Looking up the rest from reference TRBV7-8 and TRBJ2-5 gives the full variable domain: GAGVSQSPRYKVAKRGQDVALRCDPISGHVSLFWYQQALGQGPEFLTYFQNEAQLDKSGLPSDRFFAERPEGSVSTLKIQRTQQEDSAVYLCASTDGVRTQYFGPGTRLLVL.

The chain is built from TRBV7-2 and TRBJ1-6, with D possibly being TRBD1 (5 bases). The CDR3 runs to 14 residues. V was pared by 6 bases and J by 7 bases, with 13 bases between. CDR1 is SGHTA and CDR2 is FQGNSA in the germline V gene. CDR3 amino acids: CASRLGPANSPLHF. In DNA, the CDR3 is TGTGCCAGCAGGTTGGGACCTGCCAATTCACCCCTCCACTTT.

The chain recombines TRBV7-8 with TRBJ2-2, with D possibly being TRBD2 (6 bases). The CDR3 loop spans 16 amino acids. Germline CDR1 reads SGHVS; CDR2 reads FQNEAQ. V was cut by 0 bases and J by 2 bases, with 10 bases left in between. CDR3 in DNA: TGTGCCAGCAGCTTAGCGCTCGGGGGTAACACCGGGGAGCTGTTTTTT. Amino acid sequence: CASSLALGGNTGELFF.

The chain has TRBV7-9 and TRBJ2-5, with a weak D call TRBD1 (6 bases). The CDR3 is 15 residues long. V lost 5 bases and J 5 bases, leaving 18 bases between the germline ends. Germline CDR1 and CDR2: SEHNR and FQNEAQ (reference sequence). The CDR3: CASSPGGPGAETQYF. Here the CDR3 DNA reads TGTGCCAGCAGCCCAGGAGGTCCAGGGGCGGAGACCCAGTACTTC. Full variable domain (rest looked up from reference TRBV7-9 and TRBJ2-5): DTGVSQNPRHKITKRGQNVTFRCDPISEHNRLYWYRQTLGQGPEFLTYFQNEAQLEKSRLLSDRFSAERPKGSFSTLEIQRTEQGDSAMYLCASSPGGPGAETQYFGPGTRLLVL.

The V and J genes are TRBV19 and TRBJ1-6; D remains unclear. The germline CDR1 and CDR2 sequences are LNHDA and SQIVND (reference sequence). With 4 bases removed from V and 5 bases from J, the gap between germline ends came to 12 bases. There are 15 residues in the CDR3. CDR3 DNA: TGTGCCAGTAGTAAACTCACAGCGGATAATTCACCCCTCCACTTT. Its protein product is CASSKLTADNSPLHF.

V gene TRBV11-1 combines with J gene TRBJ2-5; possibly TRBD1 for D (5 bases). In germline, CDR1 is SGHAT, CDR2 FQDESV (reference sequence). This CDR3 spans 12 amino acids. V was pared by 2 bases and J by 9 bases, with 10 bases between. The CDR3 nucleotides are TGTGCCAGCAGCTTACCCCAGGGTCCCCAGTACTTC. As protein: CASSLPQGPQYF.

The chain has TRBV18 and TRBJ2-1; 9 bases match TRBD2. Germline CDR1 reads KGHSH; CDR2 reads LQKENI. CDR3 length equals 14 residues. V lost 2 bases to trimming and J lost 9 bases; unmatched junction nucleotides: 5. The CDR3 loop reads CASSPGTSLGEQFF. CDR3 sequence (DNA): TGTGCCAGCTCACCAGGGACTAGCTTGGGTGAGCAGTTCTTC.

This chain uses TRBV2 with TRBJ1-2; unclear D gene. Germline V CDR1 and CDR2: SNHLY, FYNNEI. The CDR3 loop spans 11 amino acids. Deletions cut 3 bases from V and 4 bases from J, with 3 bases between. DNA for the CDR3: TGTGCCAGCAGTGATGCCTATGGCTACACCTTC. Translating it yields CASSDAYGYTF.

The chain couples TRBV18 to TRBJ2-7, with D perhaps being TRBD1 or TRBD2 (7 bases each). The V gene lost 8 bases and the J gene lost 6 bases, with 17 bases spanning the gap. The germline V gene has CDR1 KGHSH and CDR2 LQKENI. This CDR3 region has 13 residues. The CDR3 loop is CASREAGGGEQYF. The CDR3 nucleotides are TGTGCCAGCCGAGAAGCAGGGGGGGGCGAGCAGTACTTC.

The genes are TRBV10-3 and TRBJ2-2; D possibly corresponds to TRBD2 (5 bases). This CDR3 has 15 amino acids. Trimming stripped 6 bases from V and 0 bases from J, with 11 bases between. From germline, CDR1 is ENHRY and CDR2 SYGVKD. DNA for the CDR3: TGTGCCATCAGAAATCTAGCTTCGAACACCGGGGAGCTGTTTTTT. This translates into CAIRNLASNTGELFF.

As DNA, the CDR3 is TGTGCCAGTAGTAGGCGCGGACAGGGGGCGGGCACCGGGGAGCTGTTTTTT. Protein: CASSRRGQGAGTGELFF. The chain has TRBV19 and TRBJ2-2, with 11 bases identical to TRBD1. Germline CDR1 is LNHDA and CDR2 is SQIVND (reference sequence). CDR3 length: 17 residues. V lost 4 bases, J lost 4 bases, and 8 bases stayed unmatched.

V and J are TRBV15 and TRBJ2-5, with D perhaps TRBD2 (5 bases). With 0 bases removed from V and 5 bases from J, the gap between germline ends came to 22 bases. This CDR3 comprises 18 residues. CDR1 and CDR2 (germline): LNHNV, YYDKDF (reference sequence). This CDR3 reads CATSRDGGIETRRETQYF. CDR3 DNA sequence: TGTGCCACCAGCAGAGATGGAGGTATCGAGACACGGAGGGAGACCCAGTACTTC.

In nucleotides, the CDR3 is TGCGCCAGCAGCGTGGAGTACCAAGAGACCCAGTACTTC. This encodes CASSVEYQETQYF. The J gene is TRBJ2-5, the V gene TRBV5-1; D ambiguous. The CDR3 covers 13 residues. Germline CDR1 is SGHRS and CDR2 is YFSETQ. V dropped 4 bases and J dropped 0 bases, with 7 bases sitting between them.

This clone was seen just once. The V call is TRBV5-4, the J call TRBJ2-5; D is perhaps TRBD1 (7 bases). Germline CDR1 and CDR2: SGHNT and YYREEE (reference sequence). V was trimmed by 5 bases and J by 3 bases, leaving 11 bases between them. The CDR3 extends over 13 amino acids. The CDR3 protein is CASREGTEETQYF. DNA for the CDR3: TGTGCCAGCAGGGAGGGGACAGAAGAGACCCAGTACTTC.

The chain employs TRBV27 and TRBJ2-1, with 7 bases lining up with TRBD1. Germline values: CDR1 MNHEY, CDR2 SMNVEV (reference sequence). J lost 3 bases, V lost 6 bases, and 17 bases had no gene match. The CDR3 extends over 18 amino acids. CDR3 in amino acids: CASRPITGTALVYNEQFF. The CDR3 DNA sequence: TGTGCCAGCAGGCCAATAACCGGGACAGCCCTAGTCTACAATGAGCAGTTCTTC.